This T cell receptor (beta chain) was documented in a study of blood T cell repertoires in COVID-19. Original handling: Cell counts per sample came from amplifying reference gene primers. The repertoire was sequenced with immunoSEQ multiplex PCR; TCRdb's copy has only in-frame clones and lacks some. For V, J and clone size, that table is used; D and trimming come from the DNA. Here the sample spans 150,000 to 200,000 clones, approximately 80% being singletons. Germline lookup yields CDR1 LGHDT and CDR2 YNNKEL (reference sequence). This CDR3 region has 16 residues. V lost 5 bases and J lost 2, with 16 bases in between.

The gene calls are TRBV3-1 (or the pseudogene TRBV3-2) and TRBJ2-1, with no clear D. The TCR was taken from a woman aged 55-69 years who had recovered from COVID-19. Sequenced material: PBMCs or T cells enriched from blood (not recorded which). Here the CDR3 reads CASSISPILAYNEQFF. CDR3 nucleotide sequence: TGTGCCAGCAGCATATCGCCGATCCTAGCCTACAATGAGCAGTTCTTC.